These 25 T cell receptor beta chains came from one sample sequenced in a study of T-cell memory formation after mild COVID-19. Each CDR3 protein gets one entry after TCRdb re-called the 5' RACE reads with MiXCR. The sample lists about 400,000 distinct CDR3 sequences, about 25% occurring once. The sample taken for sequencing was PBMCs or a T cell subset sorted from them (not recorded which). Source of these receptors: an adult woman who had mild COVID-19 (a few samples of this study predate the infection). Cell type and time point are not known.

CDR3 coding DNA: TGTGCCAGTAGTATTCCCAGCGGGGGGGGCACAGATACGCAGTATTTT. Its translation is CASSIPSGGGTDTQYF. The chain joins TRBV19 to TRBJ2-3; TRBD2 matches at 10 bases. CDR3 length: 16 residues. V shed 3 bases, J shed 1 base, and the junction held 4 bases outside the gene matches. Germline V gives CDR1 LNHDA, CDR2 SQIVND (reference sequence).

The chain joins TRBV6-5 to TRBJ1-2, with D unclear. V was trimmed by 2 bases and J by 4 bases, leaving 5 bases between them. The CDR3 is 12 residues long. Germline CDR1 and CDR2: MNHEY and SVGAGI. CDR3 DNA: TGTGCCAGCAGTTACCCCAGCTATGGCTACACCTTC. This encodes CASSYPSYGYTF.

The V call is TRBV7-9, the J call TRBJ2-2; D is perhaps TRBD1 or TRBD2 (6 bases each). V shed 6 bases and J shed 1 base, with 15 bases lying between them. CDR3 length equals 16 residues. Germline CDR1 is SEHNR and CDR2 is FQNEAQ (reference sequence). CDR3 in amino acids: CASRPQQGGNTGELFF. The CDR3 DNA is TGTGCCAGCAGGCCTCAACAGGGAGGGAACACCGGGGAGCTGTTTTTT.

The genes are TRBV20-1 and TRBJ2-3; 10 nucleotides line up with TRBD1. Germline V gene lookup returns CDR1 DFQATT and CDR2 SNEGSKA (reference sequence). CDR3 length: 17 residues. J lost 5 bases, V lost 3 bases, and 14 bases had no gene match. DNA of the CDR3: TGCAGTGCTAGGGGCCCCGGGACAGGGGCGACCCTAGATACGCAGTATTTT. The encoded protein is CSARGPGTGATLDTQYF.

This chain links TRBV5-1 with TRBJ1-3; D unresolved. CDR3 size: 15 residues. Germline V CDR1 and CDR2: SGHRS, YFSETQ. V was clipped by 0 bases and J by 0 bases, with 7 bases between them. CDR3 loop: CASSLDQASGNTIYF. The CDR3 DNA reads as TGCGCCAGCAGCTTGGACCAGGCCTCTGGAAACACCATATATTTT.

This clonotype was recorded only once. This chain connects TRBV9 to TRBJ2-7; D unresolved. Germline V CDR1 and CDR2: SGDLS, YYNGEE. The ends were cut back, 1 base at V and 0 bases at J, with 8 bases in the middle. This CDR3 has 14 amino acids. The CDR3, as DNA: TGTGCCAGCAGCGTATCTCCCCGCTCCTACGAGCAGTACTTC. Residues: CASSVSPRSYEQYF.

This clonotype was found many times. The chain carries TRBV7-8 and TRBJ2-2; D is possibly TRBD1 or TRBD2 (5 bases each). The CDR3 is made up of 16 amino acids. Trimming shortened V by 1 base and J by 0 bases, and 9 bases separated the two germline ends. The V gene's germline CDR1 is SGHVS and CDR2 FQNEAQ. The CDR3 DNA is TGTGCCAGCAGCTTAGGGCTGGGACCGAACACCGGGGAGCTGTTTTTT. Protein product: CASSLGLGPNTGELFF.

The V and J genes are TRBV4-1 and TRBJ2-2, with D possibly TRBD1 on 5 matching bases. Germline V gene lookup returns CDR1 MGHRA and CDR2 YSYEKL. The CDR3 sequence is 15 residues long. V dropped 2 bases and J dropped 6 bases, with 13 bases sitting between them. The CDR3 DNA sequence: TGCGCCAGCAGCCAACGGACAATACGATCCGGGGAGCTGTTTTTT. It specifies CASSQRTIRSGELFF.

In this sample, this clonotype turned up a few times. This chain uses TRBV5-1 with TRBJ1-1; weak D call: TRBD1 (6 bases). This CDR3 is built from 14 residues. The germline V gene has CDR1 SGHRS and CDR2 YFSETQ. Trimming removed 0 bases from V and 5 bases from J, with 11 bases in between. CDR3 DNA sequence: TGCGCCAGCAGCTTGGCCCGAGGACAGACTGAAGCTTTCTTT. Protein: CASSLARGQTEAFF.

This clonotype was picked up a small number of times. This chain connects TRBV19 to TRBJ2-1; perhaps TRBD2 as D (6 bases). The V gene's germline CDR1 is LNHDA and CDR2 SQIVND (reference sequence). The length of the CDR3 is 12 residues. Trimming shortened V by 7 bases and J by 7 bases, and 11 bases separated the two germline ends. The CDR3 DNA follows: TGTGCCAGTACTCACGGGGGAAATGAGCAGTTCTTC. This sequence encodes CASTHGGNEQFF.

This chain connects TRBV24-1 to TRBJ2-2, with D unclear. The CDR3 sequence is 16 residues long. Trimming cost V 3 bases and J 3 bases, with 13 bases left between them. CDR1 and CDR2 (germline): KGHDR, SFDVKD. For the CDR3, the DNA is TGTGCCACCAGTGATCCCCGTCGTGGGGACACCGGGGAGCTGTTTTTT. Translating it yields CATSDPRRGDTGELFF.

The rearrangement uses TRBV7-9 and TRBJ1-1; TRBD1 might be the D (5 bases). The CDR3 extends over 14 amino acids. In germline, CDR1 is SEHNR, CDR2 FQNEAQ (reference sequence). Trimming removed 1 base at V and 4 bases at J, with 10 bases between. The CDR3 sequence: CASSLVGGSTEAFF. DNA of the CDR3: TGTGCCAGCAGCTTAGTGGGGGGAAGCACTGAAGCTTTCTTT.

V usage is TRBV7-2 and J usage is TRBJ2-5; tentatively, D is TRBD1 (8 bases). The V gene lost 3 bases and the J gene lost 1 base, with 15 bases spanning the gap. From germline, CDR1 is SGHTA and CDR2 FQGNSA. The CDR3 contains 16 residues. CDR3 sequence: CASSFGQGGSQETQYF. The DNA of the CDR3 is TGTGCCAGCAGCTTTGGACAGGGAGGGAGCCAAGAGACCCAGTACTTC.

The count of this clonotype is one. The genes are TRBV3-1 and TRBJ2-3, with TRBD1 identical over 8 bases. V lost 6 bases to trimming and J lost 5 bases; unmatched junction nucleotides: 10. The length of the CDR3 is 15 residues. Germline CDR1 is LGHDT and CDR2 is YNNKEL (reference sequence). CDR3 sequence: CASSPGTGGIDTQYF. In DNA form, the CDR3 reads TGTGCCAGCAGTCCCGGGACAGGCGGAATAGATACGCAGTATTTT.

This clonotype was seen more than once but under ten times. CDR3 sequence reads: CASRADDEKLFF. Here the CDR3 DNA reads TGCGCCAGCAGGGCGGACGATGAAAAACTGTTTTTT. V and J are TRBV4-1 and TRBJ1-4; D gene ambiguous. Germline CDR1 and CDR2: MGHRA and YSYEKL. This CDR3 has 12 amino acids. The V end lost 6 bases, the J end lost 6 bases, and 8 bases lay between the germline ends.

CDR3 sequence reads: CASSLFSEKGIQYF. The DNA of the CDR3 is TGTGCCAGCAGCTTATTCTCTGAAAAGGGCATTCAGTACTTC. This chain links TRBV7-8 with TRBJ2-4; the D is unclear. V was shortened by 2 bases and J by 9 bases, with 14 bases between the two germline ends. There are 14 residues in the CDR3. Looked up from germline, CDR1 is SGHVS and CDR2 is FQNEAQ. Drawing the rest from reference TRBV7-8 and TRBJ2-4, the complete variable domain is GAGVSQSPRYKVAKRGQDVALRCDPISGHVSLFWYQQALGQGPEFLTYFQNEAQLDKSGLPSDRFFAERPEGSVSTLKIQRTQQEDSAVYLCASSLFSEKGIQYFGAGTRLSVL.

A few counts support this clonotype. The rearrangement links TRBV29-1 to TRBJ2-7, with 7 bases identical to TRBD1. The CDR3 spans 14 residues. Germline V lookup: CDR1 SQVTM, CDR2 ANQGSEA. V lost 4 bases, J lost 2 bases, and 8 bases stayed unmatched. CDR3 sequence reads: CSVVSGTETYEQYF. The DNA of the CDR3 is TGCAGCGTTGTTTCCGGGACAGAGACCTACGAGCAGTACTTC.

This clonotype has a handful of counts. V is TRBV5-1 and J is TRBJ2-2; D could derive from TRBD1 or TRBD2 (5 bases each). V lost 6 bases, J lost 3 bases, and 15 bases lay in between. The CDR3 runs 15 residues. CDR1 SGHRS and CDR2 YFSETQ come from the germline V gene. The CDR3 reads CASTAGRSDTGELFF. The DNA of the CDR3 is TGCGCCAGCACCGCAGGGAGATCGGACACCGGGGAGCTGTTTTTT.

The table lists this clonotype with a few counts. The chain is built from TRBV3-1 and TRBJ2-2; D tentatively fits TRBD1 or TRBD2 (7 bases each). Per the germline V gene, CDR1 is LGHDT and CDR2 is YNNKEL (reference sequence). The CDR3 length is 16 residues. V was clipped by 8 bases and J by 2 bases, with 18 bases between them. The DNA for the CDR3 is TGTGCCAGCGCTCAGGGAGGGACAGTTAACACCGGGGAGCTGTTTTTT. Protein sequence: CASAQGGTVNTGELFF.

The chain links TRBV6-2 or TRBV6-3 to TRBJ2-1; 8 nucleotides agree with TRBD2. The CDR3 sequence is 13 residues long. After removal of 5 bases from V and 8 bases from J, the junction contained 5 bases not matched to a gene. Germline CDR1 is MNHEY and CDR2 is SVGEGT. Here the CDR3 reads CASSISGIDEQFF. CDR3 DNA: TGTGCCAGCAGTATTAGCGGGATTGATGAGCAGTTCTTC.

The sample holds a few counts of this clonotype. The rearrangement links TRBV7-2 to TRBJ2-7; no clear D. Germline CDR1 is SGHTA and CDR2 is FQGNSA. V lost 0 bases, J lost 2 bases, and 11 bases lay in between. The CDR3 has 15 amino acids. The CDR3 DNA reads as TGTGCCAGCAGCTTAGCGCGGAGTAAGACCTACGAGCAGTACTTC. Amino acid sequence: CASSLARSKTYEQYF.

At least ten counts were recorded for this clonotype. The J gene is TRBJ2-1, the V gene TRBV18; D is unresolved. This CDR3 is built from 12 residues. Germline assignment: CDR1 KGHSH and CDR2 LQKENI. Trimming took 3 bases from V and 7 from J, leaving 7 bases between them. CDR3 sequence (DNA): TGTGCCAGCTCACCGCATGCGAATGAGCAGTTCTTC. Its protein is CASSPHANEQFF.

The rearrangement uses TRBV9 and TRBJ2-7, with D uncertain. The ends were cut back, 4 bases at V and 0 bases at J, with 17 bases in the middle. The V gene's germline CDR1 is SGDLS and CDR2 YYNGEE. There are 16 residues in the CDR3. In nucleotides, the CDR3 is TGTGCCAGCAGCCTGTCGTCCGACTTGAGCTCCTACGAGCAGTACTTC. Translating it yields CASSLSSDLSSYEQYF.

The V and J genes are TRBV12-3 or TRBV12-4 and TRBJ2-5; possible D gene TRBD2, 6 bases. V lost 6 bases and J 2 bases, leaving 13 bases between the germline ends. The CDR3 sequence is 14 residues long. CDR3: CASRPGAGQETQYF. CDR3 nucleotides: TGTGCCAGCAGGCCTGGGGCGGGGCAAGAGACCCAGTACTTC.

The chain has TRBV29-1 and TRBJ2-1; D is perhaps TRBD2 (6 bases). Trimming left V 4 bases short and J 9 bases short, with 10 bases between. The CDR3 covers 11 residues. Germline lookup yields CDR1 SQVTM and CDR2 ANQGSEA. CDR3 sequence (DNA): TGCAGCGTTGGGGCGGGAAGTGAGCAGTTCTTC. This sequence encodes CSVGAGSEQFF.